This is a list of T cell receptor beta chains from one sample in a study of Ad26.COV2.S vaccination and SARS-CoV-2 variants. The protocol was immunoSEQ multiplex PCR, while the TCRdb copy is restricted to in-frame clones and leaves out a portion. The sample has 400,000 or so clones, about nine tenths seen once. The source material was peripheral blood, sampled in a trial of Ad26.COV2.S vaccine versus placebo. Source of these receptors: a person aged 18-60 years who received the Ad26.COV2.S COVID-19 vaccine or a placebo. Each CDR3 is given with its conserved first and last residue. The order of the fields is CDR3 length, J gene, clone size, V gene, D gene, CDR3 protein, CDR3 DNA. A D gene is named only where the DNA matches it firmly. Size tells how often a clone was seen (once, few, many) or the class of an expanded clone, and some rows leave it out.

>15|TRBJ2-1|.|TRBV6-2/TRBV6-3|.
CASSERGGPYNEQFF
TGTGCCAGCAGTGAGAGGGGTGGCCCCTACAATGAGCAGTTCTTC
>11|TRBJ2-7|.|TRBV6-5|.
CASRGLYEQYF
TGTGCCAGCCGGGGCTTGTACGAGCAGTACTTC
>12|TRBJ2-7|.|TRBV11-3|.
CASSLGAGEQYF
TGTGCCAGCAGCTTAGGGGCAGGCGAGCAGTACTTC
>12|TRBJ2-4|.|TRBV1|.
CTSVTTKNIQYF
TGCACCAGCGTGACGACCAAAAACATTCAGTACTTC
>14|TRBJ1-3|.|TRBV6-5|.
CASSWGGVGNTIYF
TGTGCCAGCAGTTGGGGAGGGGTTGGAAACACCATATATTTT
>14|TRBJ1-5|once|TRBV18|.
CASSKGRSNQPQHF
TGTGCCAGCTCAAAGGGACGCAGCAATCAGCCCCAGCATTTT
>12|TRBJ1-2|.|TRBV2|TRBD1
CASSGGGDGYTF
TGTGCCAGCAGTGGAGGGGGCGATGGCTACACCTTC
>17|TRBJ2-5|.|TRBV15|.
CATSGPMPPGWDETQYF
TGTGCCACCAGCGGCCCCATGCCCCCCGGGTGGGACGAGACCCAGTACTTC
>11|TRBJ1-6|once|TRBV20-1|TRBD1
CSARAGTGAHF
TGCAGTGCTAGAGCAGGGACAGGGGCTCACTTT
>16|TRBJ2-2|.|TRBV6-6|TRBD1
CASSYGVQGEAGELFF
TGTGCCAGCAGTTACGGTGTACAGGGGGAGGCCGGGGAGCTGTTTTTT
>16|TRBJ2-2|.|TRBV25-1|.
CASSDMGGANTGELFF
TGTGCCAGCAGTGATATGGGTGGAGCGAACACCGGGGAGCTGTTTTTT
>14|TRBJ1-6|.|TRBV6-6|.
CASSYSGAGSPLHF
TGTGCCAGCAGTTACTCGGGGGCGGGATCACCCCTCCACTTT
>11|TRBJ2-7|few|TRBV28|TRBD1
CAIQGAYEQYF
TGTGCCATACAGGGGGCCTACGAGCAGTACTTC
>16|TRBJ2-7|once|TRBV7-2|TRBD2
CASSPGLAGGLNEQYF
TGTGCCAGCAGCCCGGGACTAGCGGGGGGATTAAACGAGCAGTACTTC
>12|TRBJ2-1|.|TRBV12-5|TRBD1
CATHRGRNEQFF
TGTGCTACTCACAGGGGGCGCAATGAGCAGTTCTTC
>14|TRBJ1-6|once|TRBV20-1|.
CSASQGAYNSPLHF
TGCAGTGCTAGTCAGGGAGCCTATAATTCACCCCTCCACTTT
>13|TRBJ1-1|.|TRBV6-5|.
CASSPRRTAVAFF
TGTGCCAGCAGTCCCCGTCGAACAGCGGTTGCTTTCTTT
>11|TRBJ1-1|.|TRBV30|.
CAWWGDTEAFF
TGTGCCTGGTGGGGAGACACTGAAGCTTTCTTT
>15|TRBJ1-3|.|TRBV27|TRBD1
CASSPDRETGNTIYF
TGTGCCAGCAGTCCTGACAGGGAGACTGGAAACACCATATATTTT
>15|TRBJ1-3|.|TRBV25-1|.
CASSDGARGGNTIYF
TGTGCCAGCTCAGATGGGGCCAGAGGGGGAAACACCATATATTTT
>17|TRBJ2-2|.|TRBV11-2|.
CASRRITQGSNTGELFF
TGTGCCAGCAGACGTATTACGCAGGGTTCGAACACCGGGGAGCTGTTTTTT
>15|TRBJ2-1|.|TRBV11-2|.
CASSPPTTGTREQFF
TGTGCCAGCAGCCCCCCCACCACAGGGACGAGGGAGCAGTTCTTC
>11|TRBJ1-1|.|TRBV10-2|.
CASSDAVRAFF
TGCGCCAGCAGTGACGCGGTTCGGGCTTTCTTT
>14|TRBJ1-5|.|TRBV19|TRBD1
CASSPTGEGQPQHF
TGTGCCAGTAGTCCCACAGGGGAAGGCCAGCCCCAGCATTTT
>13|TRBJ1-1|.|TRBV5-1|.
CASRDRGGGEAFF
TGCGCCAGTCGTGACCGTGGGGGTGGTGAAGCTTTCTTT
>14|TRBJ2-3|few|TRBV6-2/TRBV6-3|.
CASSYAKKTDTQYF
TGTGCCAGCAGTTACGCAAAGAAGACAGATACGCAGTATTTT
>15|TRBJ2-7|.|TRBV19|TRBD1
CASSQPGQISYEQYF
TGTGCCAGTAGTCAACCGGGACAGATATCCTACGAGCAGTACTTC
>15|TRBJ2-5|.|TRBV5-1|.
CASSLLGLAQETQYF
TGCGCCAGCAGCTTGTTAGGGCTAGCCCAAGAGACCCAGTACTTC
>15|TRBJ1-6|.|TRBV4-3|.
CASSQDGGYNSPLHF
TGCGCCAGCAGCCAAGATGGGGGATATAATTCACCCCTCCACTTT
>16|TRBJ2-7|.|TRBV21-1|.
CASSKLDPLFRYEQYF
TGTGCCAGCAGCAAACTGGATCCTCTCTTTCGATACGAGCAGTACTTC
>15|TRBJ2-2|.|TRBV3-1/TRBV3-2|.
CASSPWGARVGELFF
TGTGCCAGCAGCCCGTGGGGGGCCCGGGTCGGGGAGCTGTTTTTT
>16|TRBJ2-7|.|TRBV6-1|TRBD1
CASSEGQFRPVNEQYF
TGTGCCAGCAGTGAGGGACAGTTTCGCCCAGTTAACGAGCAGTACTTC
>16|TRBJ1-1|.|TRBV7-6|.
CASSLGMGGAGTEAFF
TGTGCCAGCAGCTTAGGTATGGGGGGCGCGGGAACTGAAGCTTTCTTT
>13|TRBJ1-5|few|TRBV7-2|.
CASSLIGSQPQHF
TGTGCCAGCAGCTTAATAGGGAGTCAGCCCCAGCATTTT
>18|TRBJ2-1|.|TRBV11-2|TRBD1
CASSLIPWAGQGFTEQFF
TGTGCCAGCAGCCTCATCCCCTGGGCGGGACAGGGTTTTACTGAGCAGTTCTTC
>14|TRBJ1-1|few|TRBV19|.
CASSIVQGNTEAFF
TGTGCCAGTAGTATAGTTCAGGGGAACACTGAAGCTTTCTTT
>12|TRBJ1-5|.|TRBV19|.
CASSIVDQPQHF
TGTGCCAGTAGTATAGTCGATCAGCCCCAGCATTTT
>17|TRBJ2-7|.|TRBV29-1|.
CSELRAPRQFCSYEQYF
TGCAGCGAACTGAGGGCCCCCCGACAGTTTTGCTCCTACGAGCAGTACTTC
>14|TRBJ1-3|.|TRBV28|.
CASIPGTLGNTIYF
TGTGCCAGCATTCCCGGGACCTTGGGAAACACCATATATTTT